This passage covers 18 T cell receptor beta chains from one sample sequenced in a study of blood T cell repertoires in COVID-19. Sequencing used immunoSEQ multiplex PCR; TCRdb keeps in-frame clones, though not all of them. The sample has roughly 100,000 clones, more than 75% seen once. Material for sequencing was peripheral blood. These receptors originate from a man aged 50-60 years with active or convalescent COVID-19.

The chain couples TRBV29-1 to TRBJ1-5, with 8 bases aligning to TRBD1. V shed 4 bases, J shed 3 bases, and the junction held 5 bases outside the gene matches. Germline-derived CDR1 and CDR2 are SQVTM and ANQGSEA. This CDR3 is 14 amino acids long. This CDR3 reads CSVAGTGLNQPQHF. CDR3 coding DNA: TGCAGCGTTGCTGGGACAGGACTCAATCAGCCCCAGCATTTT. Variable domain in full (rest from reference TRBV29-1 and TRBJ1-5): SAVISQKPSRDICQRGTSLTIQCQVDSQVTMMFWYRQQPGQSLTLIATANQGSEATYESGFVIDKFPISRPNLTFSTLTVSNMSPEDSSIYLCSVAGTGLNQPQHFGDGTRLSIL.

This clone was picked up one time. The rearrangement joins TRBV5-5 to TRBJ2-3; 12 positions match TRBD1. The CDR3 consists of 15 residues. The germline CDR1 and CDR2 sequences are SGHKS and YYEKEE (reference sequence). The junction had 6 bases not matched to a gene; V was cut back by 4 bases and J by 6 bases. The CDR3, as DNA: TGTGCCAGCAGCCCAGGGACAGGGGGCTTGGATACGCAGTATTTT. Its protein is CASSPGTGGLDTQYF.

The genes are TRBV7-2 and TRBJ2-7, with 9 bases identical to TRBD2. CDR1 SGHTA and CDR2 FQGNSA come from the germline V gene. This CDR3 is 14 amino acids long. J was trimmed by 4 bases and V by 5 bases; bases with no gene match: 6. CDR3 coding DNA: TGTGCCAGCAGCCCGCGACTAGCGGAGTACGAGCAGTACTTC. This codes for CASSPRLAEYEQYF.

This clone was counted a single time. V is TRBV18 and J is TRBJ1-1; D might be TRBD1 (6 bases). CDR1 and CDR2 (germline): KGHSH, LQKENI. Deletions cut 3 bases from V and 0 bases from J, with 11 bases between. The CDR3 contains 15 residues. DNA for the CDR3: TGTGCCAGCTCACCGGGGGCTACCATGAACACTGAAGCTTTCTTT. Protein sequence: CASSPGATMNTEAFF.

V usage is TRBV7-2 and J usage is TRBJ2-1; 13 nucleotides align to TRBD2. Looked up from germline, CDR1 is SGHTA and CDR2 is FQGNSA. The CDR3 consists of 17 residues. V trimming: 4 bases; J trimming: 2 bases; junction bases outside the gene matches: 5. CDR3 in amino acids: CASSSSLAGGAYNEQFF. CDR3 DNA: TGTGCCAGCAGCTCCTCACTAGCGGGGGGGGCCTACAATGAGCAGTTCTTC.

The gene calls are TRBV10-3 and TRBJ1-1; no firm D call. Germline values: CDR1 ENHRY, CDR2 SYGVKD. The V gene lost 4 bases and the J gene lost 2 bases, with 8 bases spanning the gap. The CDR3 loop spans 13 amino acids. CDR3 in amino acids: CAISGGENTEAFF. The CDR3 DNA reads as TGTGCCATCAGTGGCGGGGAAAACACTGAAGCTTTCTTT.

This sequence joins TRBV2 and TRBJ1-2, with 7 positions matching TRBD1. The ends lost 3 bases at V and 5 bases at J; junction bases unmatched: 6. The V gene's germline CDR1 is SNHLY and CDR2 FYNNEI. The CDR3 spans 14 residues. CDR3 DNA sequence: TGTGCCAGCAGTGAGAAGGGGGCGGGGTATGGCTACACCTTC. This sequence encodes CASSEKGAGYGYTF.

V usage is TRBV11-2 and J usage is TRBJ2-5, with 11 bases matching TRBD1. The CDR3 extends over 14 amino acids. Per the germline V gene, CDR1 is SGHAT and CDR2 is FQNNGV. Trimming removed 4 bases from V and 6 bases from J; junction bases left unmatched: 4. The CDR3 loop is CASSSGQGAKTQYF. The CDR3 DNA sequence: TGTGCCAGCAGCTCTGGACAGGGGGCGAAGACCCAGTACTTC.

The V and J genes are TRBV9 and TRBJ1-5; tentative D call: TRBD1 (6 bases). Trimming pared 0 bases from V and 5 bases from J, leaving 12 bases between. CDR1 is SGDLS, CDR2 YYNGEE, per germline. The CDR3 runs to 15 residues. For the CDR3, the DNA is TGTGCCAGCAGCGTAGAGGGGGGGCCGGATCAGCCCCAGCATTTT. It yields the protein CASSVEGGPDQPQHF.

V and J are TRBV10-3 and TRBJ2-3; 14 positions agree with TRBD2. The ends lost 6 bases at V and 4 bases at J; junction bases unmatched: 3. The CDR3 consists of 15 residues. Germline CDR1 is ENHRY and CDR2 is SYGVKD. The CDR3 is CAIRAGLAGADTQYF. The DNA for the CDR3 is TGTGCCATCAGGGCGGGACTAGCGGGGGCAGATACGCAGTATTTT.

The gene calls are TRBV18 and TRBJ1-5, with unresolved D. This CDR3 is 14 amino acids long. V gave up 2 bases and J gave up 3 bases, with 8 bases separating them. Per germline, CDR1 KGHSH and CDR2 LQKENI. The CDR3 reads CASSPGGINQPQHF. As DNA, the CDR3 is TGTGCCAGCTCACCAGGAGGGATCAATCAGCCCCAGCATTTT.

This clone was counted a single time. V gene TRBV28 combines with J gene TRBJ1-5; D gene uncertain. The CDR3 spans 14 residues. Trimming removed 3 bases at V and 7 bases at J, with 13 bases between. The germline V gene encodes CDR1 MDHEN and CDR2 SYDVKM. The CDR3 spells CASSLESPEQPQHF. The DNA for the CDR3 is TGTGCCAGCAGTTTGGAGAGTCCCGAGCAGCCCCAGCATTTT.

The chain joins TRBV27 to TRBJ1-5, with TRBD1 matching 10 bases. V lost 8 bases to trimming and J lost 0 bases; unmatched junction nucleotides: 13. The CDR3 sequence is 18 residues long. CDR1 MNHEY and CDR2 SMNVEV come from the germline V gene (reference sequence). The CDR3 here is CASGLGTGVGNSNQPQHF. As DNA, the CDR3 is TGTGCCAGCGGGTTGGGGACAGGGGTCGGGAATAGCAATCAGCCCCAGCATTTT.

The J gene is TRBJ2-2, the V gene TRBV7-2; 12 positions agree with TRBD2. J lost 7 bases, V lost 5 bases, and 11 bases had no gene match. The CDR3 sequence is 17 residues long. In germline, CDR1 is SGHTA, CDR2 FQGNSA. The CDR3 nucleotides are TGTGCCAGCAGCCTAAGCGGACTAGCGGGGATGGGCGGGGAGCTGTTTTTT. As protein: CASSLSGLAGMGGELFF.

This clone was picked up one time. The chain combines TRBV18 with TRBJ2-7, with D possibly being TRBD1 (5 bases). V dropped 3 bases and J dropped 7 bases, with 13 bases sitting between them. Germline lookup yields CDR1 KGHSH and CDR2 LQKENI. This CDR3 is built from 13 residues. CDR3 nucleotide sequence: TGTGCCAGCTCACCTTCAGGGCTTGGGGAGCAGTACGTC. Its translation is CASSPSGLGEQYV.

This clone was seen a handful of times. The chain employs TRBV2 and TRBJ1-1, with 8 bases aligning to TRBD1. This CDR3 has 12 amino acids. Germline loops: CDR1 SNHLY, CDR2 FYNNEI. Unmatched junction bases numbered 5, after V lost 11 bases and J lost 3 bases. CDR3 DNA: TGTGCCGGGAGGACAGGGCACACTGAAGCTTTCTTT. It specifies CAGRTGHTEAFF.

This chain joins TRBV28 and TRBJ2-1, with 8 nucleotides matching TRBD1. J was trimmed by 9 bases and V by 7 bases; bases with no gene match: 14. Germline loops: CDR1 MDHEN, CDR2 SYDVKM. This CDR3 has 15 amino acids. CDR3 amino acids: CASNPGQGIFAEQFF. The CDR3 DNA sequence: TGTGCCAGCAACCCCGGACAGGGAATATTCGCTGAGCAGTTCTTC.

DNA of the CDR3: TGTGCCAGTAGTATCTACCAGGGGGGCGGGGAGCTGTTTTTT. Protein: CASSIYQGGGELFF. The chain recombines TRBV19 with TRBJ2-2, with D possibly matching TRBD1 (7 bases). The CDR3 consists of 14 residues. CDR1 is LNHDA and CDR2 is SQIVND in the germline V gene (reference sequence). The ends were cut back, 3 bases at V and 7 bases at J, with 12 bases in the middle.